What follows are 16 T cell receptor beta chains derived from one specimen sequenced in a study of cytomegalovirus exposure and HLA in healthy donors. Both 60 Vbeta primers and 13 Jbeta primers went into the PCR. The assay was immunoSEQ multiplex PCR, and TCRdb's table has in-frame clones only and misses some. There are about 160,000 clones in the sample; over 75% occur only once, and about 1.4% lies in the top ten. The sequenced sample consisted of PBMCs. The receptors come from a woman aged 25 to 45 in good health and CMV-seronegative.

V is TRBV7-2 and J is TRBJ2-1; D is unclear. CDR3 length: 13 residues. V lost 3 bases, J lost 6 bases, and 9 bases lay in between. Looked up from germline, CDR1 is SGHTA and CDR2 is FQGNSA. The CDR3 bases are TGTGCCAGCAGCTTGCAGGTGGGCAATGAGCAGTTCTTC. Residues: CASSLQVGNEQFF. The full variable domain, completed using reference TRBV7-2 and TRBJ2-1, is GAGVSQSPSNKVTEKGKDVELRCDPISGHTALYWYRQSLGQGLEFLIYFQGNSAPDKSGLPSDRFSAERTGGSVSTLTIQRTQQEDSAVYLCASSLQVGNEQFFGPGTRLTVL.

This clone was picked up a small number of times. This CDR3 is also generated by other DNA sequences in the sample. This rearrangement joins TRBV4-1 to TRBJ1-2, with TRBD1 as a possible D gene (5 bases). The CDR3 consists of 15 residues. Germline V gene sequence: CDR1 MGHRA, CDR2 YSYEKL. The V and J ends lost 2 bases and 5 bases respectively, with 15 bases between them. As DNA, the CDR3 is TGCGCCAGCAGCCAACAGGGACTCCTAGAATATGGCTACACCTTC. Translating gives CASSQQGLLEYGYTF.

The genes are TRBV5-1 and TRBJ2-1, with 10 bases that match TRBD1. CDR1 is SGHRS and CDR2 is YFSETQ in the germline V gene. CDR3 length: 13 residues. The junction had 1 base not matched to a gene; V was cut back by 3 bases and J by 7 bases. The chain's CDR3 is CASSSGQGNEQFF. DNA of the CDR3: TGCGCCAGCAGCTCGGGACAGGGGAATGAGCAGTTCTTC.

The chain uses TRBV29-1 and TRBJ2-1; 7 positions agree with TRBD1. The length of the CDR3 is 13 residues. V lost 6 bases to trimming and J lost 5 bases; unmatched junction nucleotides: 7. Per the germline V gene, CDR1 is SQVTM and CDR2 is ANQGSEA. The CDR3 sequence: CSVKTGLHNEQFF. CDR3 coding DNA: TGCAGCGTCAAGACAGGGTTGCACAATGAGCAGTTCTTC.

This CDR3 is CASDIAGGQSNEQFF. CDR3 in DNA: TGTGCCAGCGATATAGCGGGGGGCCAATCCAATGAGCAGTTCTTC. The rearrangement uses TRBV2 and TRBJ2-1; 10 bases fit TRBD2. This CDR3 contains 15 residues. Looked up from germline, CDR1 is SNHLY and CDR2 is FYNNEI. The trim removed 8 bases at V and 6 bases at J, leaving 10 bases unmatched.

The chain couples TRBV4-1 to TRBJ1-2; D unresolved. Trimming took 0 bases from V and 2 from J, leaving 16 bases between them. The CDR3 runs to 17 residues. The germline V gene encodes CDR1 MGHRA and CDR2 YSYEKL. The CDR3 here is CASSQDIREVPNYGYTF. The DNA for the CDR3 is TGCGCCAGCAGCCAAGATATCCGGGAGGTCCCAAACTATGGCTACACCTTC.

The chain joins TRBV28 to TRBJ1-5; 9 bases match TRBD1. CDR1 is MDHEN and CDR2 is SYDVKM in the germline V gene. The CDR3 has 18 residues. J lost 5 bases, V lost 3 bases, and 14 bases had no gene match. In nucleotides, the CDR3 is TGTGCCAGCAGTTTGTGGGGGATGTCGACAGGGGGAGATCAGCCCCAGCATTTT. Encoded protein: CASSLWGMSTGGDQPQHF.

The chain combines TRBV4-1 with TRBJ1-1; TRBD1 aligns across 9 bases. Trimming removed 6 bases from V and 3 bases from J; junction bases left unmatched: 17. Germline CDR1 MGHRA, CDR2 YSYEKL. The CDR3 covers 18 residues. Here the CDR3 reads CASRKGTGIVIWDTEAFF. CDR3 coding DNA: TGCGCCAGCAGAAAAGGGACAGGGATAGTAATATGGGACACTGAAGCTTTCTTT.

The rearrangement uses TRBV4-1 and TRBJ1-2; a weak D match, TRBD1 (6 bases). The CDR3 consists of 16 residues. Germline values: CDR1 MGHRA, CDR2 YSYEKL. Trimming left V 4 bases short and J 2 bases short, with 17 bases between. The CDR3 loop is CASSPQGRGQNYGYTF. In DNA form, the CDR3 reads TGCGCCAGCAGCCCCCAGGGGCGAGGACAGAACTATGGCTACACCTTC.

This clone was seen only once. This chain joins TRBV19 and TRBJ1-5, with 12 nucleotides matching TRBD1. Germline-derived CDR1 and CDR2 are LNHDA and SQIVND (reference sequence). V dropped 6 bases and J dropped 3; count of bases not matched to a gene: 6. CDR3 size: 16 residues. For the CDR3, the DNA is TGTGCCAGTAGGAAGGGACAGGGGGCCTACAATCAGCCCCAGCATTTT. Its translation: CASRKGQGAYNQPQHF.

The rearrangement links TRBV29-1 to TRBJ1-5; D may be TRBD1 (6 bases). Germline-derived CDR1 and CDR2 are SQVTM and ANQGSEA. The CDR3 contains 13 residues. Trimming removed 6 bases from V and 4 bases from J, with 13 bases in between. The CDR3 nucleotides are TGCAGCGTCGGGGGGCTTGGAAATCAGCCCCAGCATTTT. Translating gives CSVGGLGNQPQHF.

The J gene is TRBJ1-1, the V gene TRBV5-7; D may be TRBD1 (6 bases). Being an ORF, TRBV5-7 has a function that is uncertain. V shed 3 bases and J shed 1 base, with 10 bases lying between them. The length of the CDR3 is 14 residues. This CDR3 is CASSWDNWNTEAFF. CDR3 DNA sequence: TGTGCCAGCAGCTGGGACAATTGGAACACTGAAGCTTTCTTT.

V usage is TRBV5-1 and J usage is TRBJ1-1, with D perhaps TRBD1 (6 bases). V was clipped by 4 bases and J by 8 bases, with 15 bases between them. This CDR3 comprises 13 residues. Germline V gene sequence: CDR1 SGHRS, CDR2 YFSETQ. The CDR3 sequence is CASSLRLGGEAFF. As DNA, the CDR3 is TGCGCCAGCAGCCTACGGTTAGGGGGAGAAGCTTTCTTT.

The chain links TRBV7-9 to TRBJ1-6, with D possibly being TRBD1 (5 bases). V was shortened by 2 bases and J by 6 bases, with 20 bases between the two germline ends. CDR3 length: 18 residues. The germline V gene encodes CDR1 SEHNR and CDR2 FQNEAQ (reference sequence). CDR3 amino acids: CASSLRIGGGISNSPLHF. Here the CDR3 DNA reads TGTGCCAGCAGCTTAAGAATCGGGGGTGGAATTAGTAATTCACCCCTCCACTTT.

V gene TRBV5-6 combines with J gene TRBJ2-1, with TRBD2 as a possible D gene (6 bases). Deletions cut 4 bases from V and 3 bases from J, with 11 bases between. Germline CDR1 is SGHDT and CDR2 is YYEEEE. This CDR3 has 14 amino acids. The CDR3 region has the DNA TGTGCCAGCAGCCGGAACGGGGGCTACAATGAGCAGTTCTTC. Translation: CASSRNGGYNEQFF.

This clone was observed a few times. This sequence joins TRBV9 and TRBJ2-7, with 7 bases that match TRBD2. With V trimmed by 2 bases and J by 1 base, 3 bases remained unmatched. The germline V gene has CDR1 SGDLS and CDR2 YYNGEE. The CDR3 extends over 14 amino acids. In nucleotides, the CDR3 is TGTGCCAGCAGCGTGGGGGACTATTCCTACGAGCAGTACTTC. This gives the protein CASSVGDYSYEQYF. The variable domain in full, with the rest retrieved from reference TRBV9 and TRBJ2-7, is DSGVTQTPKHLITATGQRVTLRCSPRSGDLSVYWYQQSLDQGLQFLIQYYNGEERAKGNILERFSAQQFPDLHSELNLSSLELGDSALYFCASSVGDYSYEQYFGPGTRLTVT.